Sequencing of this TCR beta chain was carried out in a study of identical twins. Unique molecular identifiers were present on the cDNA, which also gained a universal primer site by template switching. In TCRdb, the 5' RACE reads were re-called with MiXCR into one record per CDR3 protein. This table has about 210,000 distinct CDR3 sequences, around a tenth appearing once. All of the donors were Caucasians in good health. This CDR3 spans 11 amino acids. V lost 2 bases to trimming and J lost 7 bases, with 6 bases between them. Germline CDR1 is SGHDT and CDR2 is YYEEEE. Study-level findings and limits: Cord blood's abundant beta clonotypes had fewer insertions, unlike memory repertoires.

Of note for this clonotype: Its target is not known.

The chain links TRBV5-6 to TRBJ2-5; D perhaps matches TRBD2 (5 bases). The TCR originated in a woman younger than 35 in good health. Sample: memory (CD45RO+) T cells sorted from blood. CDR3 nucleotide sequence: TGTGCCAGCAGCTTTCGGGGGACCCAGTACTTC. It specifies CASSFRGTQYF.